The 6 T cell receptor beta chains presented below share a single source sample, sequenced in a study of blood T cell repertoires in COVID-19. This table comes from immunoSEQ multiplex PCR, and its TCRdb copy is limited to in-frame clones, with some not included. This table has 100,000 to 150,000 clones, about four fifths appearing once. The sequencing input was peripheral blood. All receptors come from an elderly woman with acute or convalescent COVID-19.

The chain has TRBV19 and TRBJ1-1, with 8 positions matching TRBD1. The germline gives CDR1 LNHDA, CDR2 SQIVND (reference sequence). V gave up 6 bases and J gave up 8 bases; unmatched junction bases: 5. The CDR3 extends over 12 amino acids. DNA for the CDR3: TGTGCCAGTAGCCCAGGGGGCAAAGAAGCTTTCTTT. This codes for CASSPGGKEAFF.

The chain combines TRBV5-1 with TRBJ2-1; tentatively, D is TRBD2 (5 bases). V shed 7 bases and J shed 4 bases, with 18 bases lying between them. The CDR3 spans 15 residues. The germline CDR1 and CDR2 sequences are SGHRS and YFSETQ. CDR3 nucleotide sequence: TGCGCCAGCGCACCTCTCCCTGGAGGTTACAATGAGCAGTTCTTC. Translated, it gives CASAPLPGGYNEQFF. The variable domain in full, completed from reference TRBV5-1 and TRBJ2-1, reads KAGVTQTPRYLIKTRGQQVTLSCSPISGHRSVSWYQQTPGQGLQFLFEYFSETQRNKGNFPGRFSGRQFSNSRSEMNVSTLELGDSALYLCASAPLPGGYNEQFFGPGTRLTVL.

The chain joins TRBV11-2 to TRBJ1-1; D unresolved. V was trimmed by 6 bases and J by 3 bases, leaving 14 bases between them. Germline V gene sequence: CDR1 SGHAT, CDR2 FQNNGV. This CDR3 has 14 residues. DNA of the CDR3: TGTGCCAGCAGTCGAAGAGGGTCGGACACTGAAGCTTTCTTT. Residues: CASSRRGSDTEAFF.

The chain has TRBV4-1 and TRBJ2-5; 15 bases match TRBD2. CDR1 and CDR2 from the germline V gene are MGHRA and YSYEKL. The CDR3 extends over 17 amino acids. With V trimmed by 3 bases and J by 5 bases, 7 bases remained unmatched. DNA for the CDR3: TGCGCCAGCAGCCAGACGGGACTAGCGGGGGGTGGGGAGACCCAGTACTTC. As protein: CASSQTGLAGGGETQYF.

The chain carries TRBV4-1 and TRBJ2-1; 14 positions match TRBD2. The CDR3 runs 20 residues. V shed 0 bases and J 6 bases; nucleotides not matched to a gene: 13. Germline values: CDR1 MGHRA, CDR2 YSYEKL. The CDR3: CASSQDPPTSGRAVGNEQFF. CDR3 in DNA: TGCGCCAGCAGCCAAGATCCCCCGACTAGCGGGAGGGCGGTAGGCAATGAGCAGTTCTTC.

The chain couples TRBV9 to TRBJ2-2, with 14 bases lining up with TRBD2. The CDR3 spans 18 residues. The germline gives CDR1 SGDLS, CDR2 YYNGEE. V gave up 4 bases and J gave up 3 bases; unmatched junction bases: 8. CDR3 sequence: CASSPRLAGGPDTGELFF. CDR3 nucleotides: TGTGCCAGCAGCCCACGACTAGCGGGGGGGCCTGACACCGGGGAGCTGTTTTTT.